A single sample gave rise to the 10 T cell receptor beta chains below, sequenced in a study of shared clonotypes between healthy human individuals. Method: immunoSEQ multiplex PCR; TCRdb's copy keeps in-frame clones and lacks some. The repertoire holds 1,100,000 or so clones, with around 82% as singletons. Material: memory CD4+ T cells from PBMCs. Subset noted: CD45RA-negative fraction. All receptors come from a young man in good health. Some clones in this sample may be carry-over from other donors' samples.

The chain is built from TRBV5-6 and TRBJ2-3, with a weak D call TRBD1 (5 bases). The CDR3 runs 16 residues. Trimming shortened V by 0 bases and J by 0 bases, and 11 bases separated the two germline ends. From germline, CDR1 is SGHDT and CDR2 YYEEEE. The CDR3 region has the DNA TGTGCCAGCAGCTTGGTTCCAGGGTCAAGCACAGATACGCAGTATTTT. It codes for CASSLVPGSSTDTQYF.

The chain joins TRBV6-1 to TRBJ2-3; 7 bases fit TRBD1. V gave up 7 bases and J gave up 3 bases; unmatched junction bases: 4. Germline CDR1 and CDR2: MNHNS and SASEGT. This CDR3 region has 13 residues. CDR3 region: CASNKGATDTQYF. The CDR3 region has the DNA TGTGCCAGCAATAAGGGGGCTACAGATACGCAGTATTTT.

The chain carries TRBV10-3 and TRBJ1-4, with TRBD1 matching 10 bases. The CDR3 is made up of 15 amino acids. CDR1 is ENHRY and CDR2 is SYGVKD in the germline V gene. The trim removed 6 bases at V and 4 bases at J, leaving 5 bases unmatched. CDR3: CAIRGGTGVNEKLFF. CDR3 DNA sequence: TGTGCCATCAGAGGGGGGACAGGGGTTAATGAAAAACTGTTTTTT.

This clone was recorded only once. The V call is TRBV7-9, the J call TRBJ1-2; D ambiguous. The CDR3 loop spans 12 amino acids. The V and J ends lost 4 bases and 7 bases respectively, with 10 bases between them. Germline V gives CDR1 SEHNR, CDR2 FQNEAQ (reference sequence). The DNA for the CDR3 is TGTGCCAGCAGCTCATCGATGGGTGGCTACACCTTC. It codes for CASSSSMGGYTF.

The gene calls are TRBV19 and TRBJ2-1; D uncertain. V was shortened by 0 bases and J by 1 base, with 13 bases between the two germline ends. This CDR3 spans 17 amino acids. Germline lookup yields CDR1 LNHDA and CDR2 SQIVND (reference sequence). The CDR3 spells CASSIDRFASSYNEQFF. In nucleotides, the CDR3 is TGTGCCAGTAGTATAGATAGGTTTGCCAGTTCCTACAATGAGCAGTTCTTC. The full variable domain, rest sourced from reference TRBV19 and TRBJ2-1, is DGGITQSPKYLFRKEGQNVTLSCEQNLNHDAMYWYRQDPGQGLRLIYYSQIVNDFQKGDIAEGYSVSREKKESFPLTVTSAQKNPTAFYLCASSIDRFASSYNEQFFGPGTRLTVL.

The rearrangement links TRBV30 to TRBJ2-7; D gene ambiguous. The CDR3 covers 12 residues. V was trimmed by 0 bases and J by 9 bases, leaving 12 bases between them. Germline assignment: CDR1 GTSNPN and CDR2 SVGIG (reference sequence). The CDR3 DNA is TGTGCCTGGAGTGTAGCCAACTGGGCGCAGTACTTC. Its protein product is CAWSVANWAQYF.

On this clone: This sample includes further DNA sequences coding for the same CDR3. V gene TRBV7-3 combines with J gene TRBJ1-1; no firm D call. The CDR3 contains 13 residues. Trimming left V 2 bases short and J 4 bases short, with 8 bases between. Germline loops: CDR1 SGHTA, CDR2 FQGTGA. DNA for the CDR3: TGTGCCAGCAGCTTAGAAAGGCTCACTGAAGCTTTCTTT. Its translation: CASSLERLTEAFF.

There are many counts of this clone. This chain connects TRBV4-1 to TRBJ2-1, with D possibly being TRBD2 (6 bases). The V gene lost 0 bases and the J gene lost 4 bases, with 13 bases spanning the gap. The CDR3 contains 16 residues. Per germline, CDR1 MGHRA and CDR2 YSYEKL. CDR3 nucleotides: TGCGCCAGCAGCCAAGATGGGAGGCCTGTTTACAATGAGCAGTTCTTC. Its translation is CASSQDGRPVYNEQFF.

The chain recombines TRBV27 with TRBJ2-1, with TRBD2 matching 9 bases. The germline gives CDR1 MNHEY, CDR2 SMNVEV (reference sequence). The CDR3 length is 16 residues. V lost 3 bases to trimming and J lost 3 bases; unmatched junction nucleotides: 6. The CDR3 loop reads CASSLRLTSGYNEQFF. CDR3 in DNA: TGTGCCAGCAGTTTGCGTCTGACTAGCGGCTACAATGAGCAGTTCTTC.

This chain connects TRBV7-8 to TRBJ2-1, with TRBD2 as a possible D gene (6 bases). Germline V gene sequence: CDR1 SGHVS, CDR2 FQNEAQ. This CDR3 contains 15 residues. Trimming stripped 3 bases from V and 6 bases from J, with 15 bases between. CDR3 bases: TGTGCCAGCAGCTTGGGAGCGGGCTCCATCAATGAGCAGTTCTTC. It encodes CASSLGAGSINEQFF.